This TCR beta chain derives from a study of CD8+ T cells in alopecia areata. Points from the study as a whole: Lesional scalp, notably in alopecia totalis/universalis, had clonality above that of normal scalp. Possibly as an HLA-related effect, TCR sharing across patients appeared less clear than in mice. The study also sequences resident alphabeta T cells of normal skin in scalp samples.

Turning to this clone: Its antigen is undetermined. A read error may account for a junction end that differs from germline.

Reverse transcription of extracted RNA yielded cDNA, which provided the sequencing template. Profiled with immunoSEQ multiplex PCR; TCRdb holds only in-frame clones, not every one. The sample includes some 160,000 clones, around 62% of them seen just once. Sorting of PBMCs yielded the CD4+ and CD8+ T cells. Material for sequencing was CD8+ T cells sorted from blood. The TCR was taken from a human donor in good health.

The CDR3 nucleotides are TGTGCCAGCACCCTTCATCCACTAGCGGACTACGATGAGCAGTTCTTC. Translated: CASTLHPLADYDEQFF. The V gene is TRBV28, the J gene TRBJ2-1; TRBD2 matches 8 bases. This CDR3 comprises 16 residues. Germline CDR1 is MDHEN and CDR2 is SYDVKM.